This is a list of T cell receptor beta chains from one sample in a study of T-cell reconstitution after alpha-beta-depleted transplantation in children. TCRdb independently ran MiXCR on the PCR reads; one entry per CDR3 protein. The profile shows 450,000 to 500,000 distinct CDR3 sequences, under 15% of them singletons. Material: PBMCs from the stem cell graft donor, obtained from the stem cell graft. These receptors all stem from a human donor who donated a stem cell graft to a child with combined immunodeficiency. The CDR3 runs from the conserved cysteine through the conserved F or W. A D gene is named only where the DNA matches it firmly. A row's size may be missing; if present it is once, few, many or a size class.

D: -; J: TRBJ1-3; V: TRBV21-1; size: -; DNA: TGTGCCAGCAGCGGGACCACAGGGTCTGGAAACACCATATATTTT; CDR3: CASSGTTGSGNTIYF
D: TRBD1; J: TRBJ2-3; V: TRBV5-1; size: -; DNA: TGCGCCAGTCAACCGGGACAGGGGGGGACAGATACGCAGTATTTT; CDR3: CASQPGQGGTDTQYF
D: -; J: TRBJ2-1; V: TRBV9; size: few; DNA: TGTGCCAGCAGCGTAGGCCTAGTCCAGGTCGATGAGCAGTTCTTC; CDR3: CASSVGLVQVDEQFF
D: -; J: TRBJ2-7; V: TRBV9; size: many; DNA: TGTGCCAGCAGCGTAGGGCTCGGCGGTGGCGAGCAGTACTTC; CDR3: CASSVGLGGGEQYF
D: TRBD1; J: TRBJ2-5; V: TRBV5-5; size: few; DNA: TGTGCCAGCAGCTTGGCCTGGAGAGTTGACAGGGAAGAGACCCAGTACTTC; CDR3: CASSLAWRVDREETQYF
D: -; J: TRBJ1-1; V: TRBV20-1; size: few; DNA: TGCAGTGCCACGGACCGGTCTGAAGCTTTCTTT; CDR3: CSATDRSEAFF
D: TRBD1; J: TRBJ1-2; V: TRBV5-6; size: many; DNA: TGTGCCAGCAGCACATCGACAGGGCTTGGCTACACCTTC; CDR3: CASSTSTGLGYTF
D: -; J: TRBJ2-1; V: TRBV10-3; size: many; DNA: TGTGCCATCAGTGGCCCCGTGGCCGAGCACTCTAATGAGCAGTTCTTC; CDR3: CAISGPVAEHSNEQFF
D: TRBD1; J: TRBJ1-1; V: TRBV6-2/TRBV6-3; size: few; DNA: TGTGCCAGCAGCCCCAGACAGGGGGCTGAAGCTTTCTTT; CDR3: CASSPRQGAEAFF
D: -; J: TRBJ1-1; V: TRBV18; size: -; DNA: TGTGCCAGCTCACCCCTGGACAGAAAGGCTGAAGCTTTCTTT; CDR3: CASSPLDRKAEAFF
D: -; J: TRBJ2-1; V: TRBV12-3/TRBV12-4; size: -; DNA: TGTGCCAGCAGTTTAGTAGGACCTTCCGATGAGCAGTTCTTC; CDR3: CASSLVGPSDEQFF
D: -; J: TRBJ1-4; V: TRBV10-3; size: many; DNA: TGTGCCATCAGAAGGGACATTAATGAAAAACTGTTTTTT; CDR3: CAIRRDINEKLFF
D: TRBD1; J: TRBJ2-4; V: TRBV6-5; size: few; DNA: TGTGCCAGCAGTTATGACAGGGCGGGAAACATTCAGTACTTC; CDR3: CASSYDRAGNIQYF
D: -; J: TRBJ2-2; V: TRBV7-6; size: few; DNA: TGTGCCAGCAGCTTAGCTCTTCTGGGACGGAGGAGAGGGGAGCTGTTTTTT; CDR3: CASSLALLGRRRGELFF
D: -; J: TRBJ2-1; V: TRBV28; size: -; DNA: TGTGCCAGCAGGAAAGGGGTCCTTAGCTCCTACAATGAGCAGTTCTTC; CDR3: CASRKGVLSSYNEQFF
D: -; J: TRBJ2-1; V: TRBV12-3/TRBV12-4; size: -; DNA: TGTGCCAGCAGTTTAGGTCGGAACTCCTACAATGAGCAGTTCTTC; CDR3: CASSLGRNSYNEQFF
D: -; J: TRBJ2-7; V: TRBV7-8; size: few; DNA: TGTGCCAGCAGCATAACCGAGACAAAAGAAGGGCAGTACTTC; CDR3: CASSITETKEGQYF
D: -; J: TRBJ2-2; V: TRBV12-3/TRBV12-4; size: few; DNA: TGTGCCAGCAGGGACCTTTTTGGTCTTGGCGGGGAGCTGTTTTTT; CDR3: CASRDLFGLGGELFF
D: TRBD2; J: TRBJ2-3; V: TRBV7-9; size: -; DNA: TGTGCCAGTTTACCCGAGGGAGGGCCGAGAGATACGCAGTATTTT; CDR3: CASLPEGGPRDTQYF
D: -; J: TRBJ2-3; V: TRBV29-1; size: few; DNA: TGCAGCGTTTTCGGGACATCCCGGGGAGATACGCAGTATTTT; CDR3: CSVFGTSRGDTQYF
D: TRBD2; J: TRBJ2-3; V: TRBV4-3; size: many; DNA: TGCGCCAGCAGCCAAGTAGCGGGAGCTGGGAATACGCAGTATTTT; CDR3: CASSQVAGAGNTQYF
D: TRBD1; J: TRBJ1-2; V: TRBV6-4; size: -; DNA: TGTGCCAGCAGGCCGGGACAGGGGGTCCCCTATGGCTACACCTTC; CDR3: CASRPGQGVPYGYTF
D: -; J: TRBJ1-5; V: TRBV15; size: many; DNA: TGTGCCACCGGCCGGGAGGGCAATCAGCCCCAGCATTTT; CDR3: CATGREGNQPQHF
D: -; J: TRBJ1-2; V: TRBV6-2/TRBV6-3; size: -; DNA: TGTGCCAGCAATGAACAGGGTTTCGCCTATGGCTACACCTTC; CDR3: CASNEQGFAYGYTF
D: TRBD2; J: TRBJ2-5; V: TRBV25-1; size: -; DNA: TGTGCCAGCAGTGAAGGGGGGGGTGGTGAGACCCAGTACTTC; CDR3: CASSEGGGGETQYF
D: -; J: TRBJ2-5; V: TRBV12-3/TRBV12-4; size: many; DNA: TGTGCCAGCAGTTTAAGAGAGACCCAGTACTTC; CDR3: CASSLRETQYF
D: -; J: TRBJ2-7; V: TRBV18; size: -; DNA: TGTGCCAGCTCACCAGGTGGGGGAATTCAGTACTTC; CDR3: CASSPGGGIQYF
D: TRBD1; J: TRBJ2-7; V: TRBV5-1; size: few; DNA: TGCGCCAGCAGCTTGTTTTCCGGGACAGAGCTCGCGGAGCAGTACTTC; CDR3: CASSLFSGTELAEQYF
D: -; J: TRBJ2-2; V: TRBV20-1; size: few; DNA: TGCAGTGCTGCCCCGGGACTTCCAACCGGGGAGCTGTTTTTT; CDR3: CSAAPGLPTGELFF
D: TRBD1; J: TRBJ2-5; V: TRBV29-1; size: -; DNA: TGCAGCGTGGACCCTCAGACAGGGACATGGGGAGAGACCCAGTACTTC; CDR3: CSVDPQTGTWGETQYF
D: TRBD1; J: TRBJ2-2; V: TRBV10-3; size: -; DNA: TGTGCCTCCCGTGACAGGGACACCGGGGAGCTGTTTTTT; CDR3: CASRDRDTGELFF
D: TRBD1; J: TRBJ2-7; V: TRBV4-1; size: few; DNA: TGCGCCAGCAGCCATGATGGACAGGTCCCCTACGAGCAGTACTTC; CDR3: CASSHDGQVPYEQYF
D: TRBD2; J: TRBJ2-1; V: TRBV15; size: once; DNA: TGTGCCACCAGCAGAGGACTAGCGGTAAATGAGCAGTTCTTC; CDR3: CATSRGLAVNEQFF
D: -; J: TRBJ2-5; V: TRBV20-1; size: many; DNA: TGCAGTGCTAGAGATAGTAACGGGGAGGAGACCCAGTACTTC; CDR3: CSARDSNGEETQYF
D: -; J: TRBJ2-1; V: TRBV29-1; size: many; DNA: TGCAGCGTTGACAGTTCCTCGGGGAATGAGCAGTTCTTC; CDR3: CSVDSSSGNEQFF
D: -; J: TRBJ2-5; V: TRBV30; size: -; DNA: TGTGCCTGGGATCTAGGGTCGGGAGAGACCCAGTACTTC; CDR3: CAWDLGSGETQYF
D: -; J: TRBJ2-2; V: TRBV12-3/TRBV12-4; size: few; DNA: TGTGCCAGCAGTCCCGTGGGGCAGGGCACCGGGGAGCTGTTTTTT; CDR3: CASSPVGQGTGELFF
D: -; J: TRBJ1-5; V: TRBV7-2; size: -; DNA: TGTGCCAGCAGCTTAGTTCGGCTGAATCAGCCCCAGCATTTT; CDR3: CASSLVRLNQPQHF
D: TRBD1; J: TRBJ2-1; V: TRBV5-1; size: many; DNA: TGCGCCAGCAGCAGGGACAGGGGGGGCAATGAGCAGTTCTTC; CDR3: CASSRDRGGNEQFF
D: TRBD2; J: TRBJ2-1; V: TRBV3-1; size: -; DNA: TGTGCCAGCAGCCAATCCAGCGGACTAGCTCGGACCACCAGCTCCTACAATGAGCAGTTCTTC; CDR3: CASSQSSGLARTTSSYNEQFF
D: TRBD2; J: TRBJ2-1; V: TRBV5-1; size: few; DNA: TGCGCCAGCAGCTCCGGGACTAGCGGACACAATGAGCAGTTCTTC; CDR3: CASSSGTSGHNEQFF
D: TRBD1; J: TRBJ1-2; V: TRBV2; size: few; DNA: TGTGCCAGCAGCCTACAGGGACAGGCTTTGGATGGCTACACCTTC; CDR3: CASSLQGQALDGYTF
D: TRBD2; J: TRBJ2-1; V: TRBV12-3/TRBV12-4; size: many; DNA: TGTGCCAGCAGTTACCTGGGACTAGCGGGACTAAGCTCCTACAATGAGCAGTTCTTC; CDR3: CASSYLGLAGLSSYNEQFF
D: TRBD1; J: TRBJ2-1; V: TRBV5-5; size: -; DNA: TGTGCCAGCAGCTGGGGACAGTTAAAGGGCAATGAGCAGTTCTTC; CDR3: CASSWGQLKGNEQFF
D: TRBD2; J: TRBJ2-7; V: TRBV4-3; size: many; DNA: TGCGCCAGCAGCCAAGATAGGGGACTAGCGGGAGGCGAGCAGTACTTC; CDR3: CASSQDRGLAGGEQYF
D: -; J: TRBJ2-3; V: TRBV12-3/TRBV12-4; size: many; DNA: TGTGCCAGCAGCCGTTTCTTTAGCACAGATACGCAGTATTTT; CDR3: CASSRFFSTDTQYF
D: -; J: TRBJ1-1; V: TRBV29-1; size: -; DNA: TGCAGCGTTGTGATGTTGGTGCCAAGGGGGGGGGCGCGCACTGAAGCTTTCTTT; CDR3: CSVVMLVPRGGARTEAFF
D: -; J: TRBJ1-3; V: TRBV25-1; size: few; DNA: TGTGCCAGCAGTGATCCAAGCAAGGGTCTACTCTCTGGAAACACCATATATTTT; CDR3: CASSDPSKGLLSGNTIYF
D: -; J: TRBJ2-2; V: TRBV6-5; size: many; DNA: TGTGCCAGCAGTACGAAGACTGGAGGCCCCGGGGAGCTGTTTTTT; CDR3: CASSTKTGGPGELFF
D: -; J: TRBJ2-3; V: TRBV7-8; size: -; DNA: TGTGCCAGCAGCTCCCCTCTCAACCCGGGAGTCACAGATACGCAGTATTTT; CDR3: CASSSPLNPGVTDTQYF
D: TRBD2; J: TRBJ2-2; V: TRBV5-4; size: many; DNA: TGTGCCAGCAGGACCGGGACTAGCGCAAACACCGGGGAGCTGTTTTTT; CDR3: CASRTGTSANTGELFF
D: TRBD1; J: TRBJ1-5; V: TRBV5-5; size: -; DNA: TGTGCCAGCTGTCTCGGGACAGGGAATCAGCCCCAGCATTTT; CDR3: CASCLGTGNQPQHF
D: -; J: TRBJ2-1; V: TRBV12-3/TRBV12-4; size: many; DNA: TGTGCCAGCAGCCGCATTGGTCCGGAGGATGAGCAGTTCTTC; CDR3: CASSRIGPEDEQFF
D: TRBD1; J: TRBJ2-2; V: TRBV24-1; size: -; DNA: TGTGCCACCCGTACACAGGGGGGAACCGGGGAGCTGTTTTTT; CDR3: CATRTQGGTGELFF
D: -; J: TRBJ2-7; V: TRBV10-3; size: -; DNA: TGTGCCATCAGTGTGTTGGGATACGAGCAGTACTTC; CDR3: CAISVLGYEQYF
D: -; J: TRBJ2-3; V: TRBV29-1; size: -; DNA: TGCAGCGTTGGCGGGCCAGATACGCAGTATTTT; CDR3: CSVGGPDTQYF
D: TRBD2; J: TRBJ2-7; V: TRBV2; size: -; DNA: TGTGCCAGCAGTGATGTCTGGGGGGGAGAGCAGTACTTC; CDR3: CASSDVWGGEQYF
D: -; J: TRBJ1-4; V: TRBV4-3; size: many; DNA: TGCGCCAGCAGCCAAGATCTGTGGGGGAGAAAACTGTTTTTT; CDR3: CASSQDLWGRKLFF